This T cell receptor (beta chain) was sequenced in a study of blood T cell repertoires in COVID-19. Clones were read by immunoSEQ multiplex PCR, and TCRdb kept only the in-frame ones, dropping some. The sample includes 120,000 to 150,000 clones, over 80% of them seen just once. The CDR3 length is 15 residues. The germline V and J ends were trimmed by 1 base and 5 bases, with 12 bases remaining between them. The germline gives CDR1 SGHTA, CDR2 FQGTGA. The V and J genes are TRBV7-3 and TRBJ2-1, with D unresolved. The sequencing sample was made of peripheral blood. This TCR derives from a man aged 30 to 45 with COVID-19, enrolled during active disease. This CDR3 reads CASSLKFGAHNEQFF. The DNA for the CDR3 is TGTGCCAGCAGCTTAAAGTTTGGAGCGCACAATGAGCAGTTCTTC.